Listed below are T cell receptor beta chains from one sample, sequenced in a study of T-cell memory formation after mild COVID-19. TCRdb re-analysed the 5' RACE reads in MiXCR, keeping a single row per CDR3 protein. The table has around 300,000 distinct CDR3 sequences, just under 20% seen once. Sequencing was performed on PBMCs or a T cell subset sorted from them (not recorded which). These receptors were obtained from a man between 18 and 29 years old who had mild COVID-19 (a few samples of this study predate the infection). Cell type and time point are not known. Each CDR3 is given with its conserved first and last residue. The D gene is left open where the match is weak. Clone size appears in some rows only: once, few, many, or a class for an expanded clone.

cdr3_aa: CASSVNRGSYNEQFF
cdr3_nt: TGCGCCAGCAGCGTGAACAGGGGCTCCTACAATGAGCAGTTCTTC
d_call: TRBD1
j_call: TRBJ2-1
clone_size: many
v_call: TRBV5-1

cdr3_aa: CASSLSGTDGYTF
cdr3_nt: TGTGCCAGCAGCCTTTCCGGGACAGATGGCTACACCTTC
d_call: TRBD1
j_call: TRBJ1-2
clone_size: -
v_call: TRBV4-2

cdr3_aa: CASSPRTLSFTDTQYF
cdr3_nt: TGTGCCAGCAGCCCCAGGACCCTTTCTTTCACAGATACGCAGTATTTT
d_call: -
j_call: TRBJ2-3
clone_size: -
v_call: TRBV3-1

cdr3_aa: CASSGPGVNTEAFF
cdr3_nt: TGTGCCAGCAGTGGACCGGGAGTTAACACTGAAGCTTTCTTT
d_call: -
j_call: TRBJ1-1
clone_size: -
v_call: TRBV25-1

cdr3_aa: CSARAPDGTDTQYF
cdr3_nt: TGCAGTGCTAGGGCCCCTGACGGTACAGATACGCAGTATTTT
d_call: -
j_call: TRBJ2-3
clone_size: few
v_call: TRBV20-1

cdr3_aa: CASSFPGGLYNEQFF
cdr3_nt: TGTGCCAGCAGTTTCCCGGGGGGCCTCTACAATGAGCAGTTCTTC
d_call: -
j_call: TRBJ2-1
clone_size: once
v_call: TRBV6-6

cdr3_aa: CSVDRGNTEAFF
cdr3_nt: TGCAGCGTTGATCGGGGGAACACTGAAGCTTTCTTT
d_call: -
j_call: TRBJ1-1
clone_size: few
v_call: TRBV29-1

cdr3_aa: CSVDKEADTQYF
cdr3_nt: TGCAGCGTTGACAAGGAAGCAGATACGCAGTATTTT
d_call: -
j_call: TRBJ2-3
clone_size: -
v_call: TRBV29-1

cdr3_aa: CASSRLPSNYGYTF
cdr3_nt: TGTGCCAGCAGCCGGCTCCCGTCCAACTATGGCTACACCTTC
d_call: -
j_call: TRBJ1-2
clone_size: few
v_call: TRBV7-2

cdr3_aa: CASSWAGTAGNTIYF
cdr3_nt: TGTGCCAGCAGTTGGGCAGGGACGGCCGGAAACACCATATATTTT
d_call: -
j_call: TRBJ1-3
clone_size: few
v_call: TRBV12-3/TRBV12-4

cdr3_aa: CASSQEEARDTEAFF
cdr3_nt: TGCGCCAGCAGCCAAGAAGAGGCCCGGGACACTGAAGCTTTCTTT
d_call: -
j_call: TRBJ1-1
clone_size: -
v_call: TRBV4-1